This T cell receptor (beta chain) is drawn from a study of blood T cell repertoires in COVID-19. Study summary: The analysed material was cDNA or gDNA that came from T cells, B-cell-depleted T cells, or PBMCs.

With V trimmed by 1 base and J by 8 bases, 9 bases remained unmatched. CDR1 and CDR2 from the germline V gene are SEHNR and FQNEAQ (reference sequence). The CDR3 is 15 residues long. In the authors' workflow: Reference gene primer amplification gave nucleated cell count estimates. The data were produced by immunoSEQ multiplex PCR, yet TCRdb's version contains in-frame clones alone and is incomplete. Clone size and the V and J calls come from that table; the DNA yielded D and trimming. The profile covers about 180,000 clones, with approximately 80% appearing a single time and 6.5% to 7.5% taken by the ten largest. Seattle's enrolled individuals joined amid active infection and were then monitored longitudinally.

The sample was peripheral blood. The sequence came from a woman between 40 and 55 years old with COVID-19, enrolled during active disease. The chain is built from TRBV7-9 and TRBJ1-2, with 8 nucleotides matching TRBD1. For the CDR3, the DNA is TGTGCCAGCAGCTTAGGGACAGGGAGAGCTCGGGGCTACACCTTC. This sequence encodes CASSLGTGRARGYTF.